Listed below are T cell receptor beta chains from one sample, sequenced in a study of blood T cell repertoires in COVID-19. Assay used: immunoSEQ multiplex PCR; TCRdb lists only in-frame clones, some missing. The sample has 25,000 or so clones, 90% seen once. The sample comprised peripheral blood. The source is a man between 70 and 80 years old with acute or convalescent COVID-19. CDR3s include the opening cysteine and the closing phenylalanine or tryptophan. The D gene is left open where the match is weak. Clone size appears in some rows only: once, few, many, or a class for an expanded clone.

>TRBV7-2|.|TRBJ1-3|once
CASSKQGAGNTIYF
TGTGCCAGCAGCAAACAGGGCGCGGGAAACACCATATATTTT
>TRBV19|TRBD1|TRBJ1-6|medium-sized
CASSGTGGRSLHF
TGTGCCAGTAGCGGGACAGGGGGCCGGTCCCTCCACTTT
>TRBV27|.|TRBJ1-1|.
CASSLSFRSNTEAFF
TGTGCCAGCAGTTTAAGTTTCAGAAGTAACACTGAAGCTTTCTTT
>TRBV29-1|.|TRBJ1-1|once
CSCDRPNEAFF
TGCAGCTGTGACAGGCCTAATGAAGCTTTCTTT
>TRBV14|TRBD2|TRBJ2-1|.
CASSQDRGTGGRYEQFF
TGTGCCAGCAGCCAAGACCGGGGAACGGGAGGGCGGTATGAGCAGTTCTTC
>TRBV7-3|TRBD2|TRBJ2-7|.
CASSLNPAGGSYEQYF
TGTGCCAGCAGCTTAAACCCAGCGGGAGGGTCCTACGAGCAGTACTTC
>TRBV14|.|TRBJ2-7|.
CASSPSPGREQYF
TGTGCCAGCAGCCCCTCGCCAGGGAGGGAGCAGTACTTC
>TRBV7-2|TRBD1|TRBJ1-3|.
CASSANRGDTIYF
TGTGCCAGCAGCGCCAACAGGGGGGACACCATATATTTT
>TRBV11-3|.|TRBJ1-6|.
CASSSAWDSPLHF
TGTGCCAGCAGCAGCGCATGGGATTCACCCCTCCACTTT
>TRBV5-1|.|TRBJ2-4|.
CASSLEGGMWEEAKNIQYF
TGCGCCAGCAGCCTGGAGGGGGGGATGTGGGAGGAGGCCAAAAACATTCAGTACTTC
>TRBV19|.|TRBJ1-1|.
CASSIARGTEAFF
TGTGCCAGTAGTATTGCCCGGGGCACTGAAGCTTTCTTT
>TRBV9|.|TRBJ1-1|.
CASSVVPYSNTEAFF
TGTGCCAGCAGCGTAGTTCCGTACAGTAACACTGAAGCTTTCTTT
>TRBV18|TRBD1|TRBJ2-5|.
CASSSGGAETQYF
TGTGCCAGCTCTTCAGGGGGCGCAGAGACCCAGTACTTC
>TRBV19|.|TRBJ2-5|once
CASSISQQETQYF
TGTGCCAGTAGTATTAGCCAGCAAGAGACCCAGTACTTC
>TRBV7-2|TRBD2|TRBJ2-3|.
CASSLQGAGGADTQYF
TGTGCCAGCAGCCTCCAGGGAGCGGGAGGGGCAGATACGCAGTATTTT
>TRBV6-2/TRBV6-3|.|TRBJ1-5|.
CASSFGSNQPQHF
TGTGCCAGCAGTTTCGGGAGCAATCAGCCCCAGCATTTT